The 12 T cell receptor beta chains in this list originate from one sample, sequenced in a study of T cells after yellow fever vaccination. TCRdb re-derived calls from the 5' RACE reads in MiXCR, one entry per CDR3 protein. The table shows roughly 400,000 distinct CDR3 sequences, with about 19% occurring only once. Sample: PBMCs, taken before the yellow fever booster vaccination. All receptors come from a man aged 18 to 35 who received the YFV17D yellow fever vaccine.

This clonotype was detected a few times. The chain employs TRBV6-2 or TRBV6-3 and TRBJ2-1; no clear D. CDR3 length: 13 amino acids. Trimming stripped 2 bases from V and 1 base from J, with 3 bases between. Looked up from germline, CDR1 is MNHEY and CDR2 is SVGEGT. DNA for the CDR3: TGTGCCAGCAGTTACGTTTCCTACAATGAGCAGTTCTTC. Its translation: CASSYVSYNEQFF.

There are a few counts of this clonotype. The rearrangement uses TRBV6-5 and TRBJ1-2, with 7 bases lining up with TRBD1. The CDR3 consists of 13 residues. The V segment lost 4 bases and the J segment 3 bases; nucleotides outside the gene matches: 2. Germline CDR1 MNHEY, CDR2 SVGAGI. The CDR3 bases are TGTGCCAGCAGTTCAGGGGGGGACTATGGCTACACCTTC. It translates to CASSSGGDYGYTF.

The J gene is TRBJ1-5, the V gene TRBV5-1; D is unclear. The CDR3 is 16 amino acids. Between the trimmed V and J ends, which lost 2 bases and 8 bases, there was a span of 20 bases. Germline CDR1 SGHRS, CDR2 YFSETQ. DNA of the CDR3: TGCGCCAGCAGCTTCGGACCCCAGAATCCCGTGGAGCCCCAGCATTTT. This sequence encodes CASSFGPQNPVEPQHF.

This chain links TRBV12-3 or TRBV12-4 with TRBJ1-1, with unresolved D. The CDR3 consists of 11 residues. The V and J ends lost 8 bases and 13 bases respectively, with 17 bases between them. The chain's CDR3 is CASFKFPWGFF. The CDR3 DNA reads TGTGCCAGCTTTAAGTTTCCATGGGGTTTCTTT.

This clonotype was detected only a few times. The rearrangement joins TRBV5-1 to TRBJ1-1; TRBD1 might be the D (6 bases). The CDR3 totals 15 residues. Per the germline V gene, CDR1 is SGHRS and CDR2 is YFSETQ. Trimming left V 4 bases short and J 0 bases short, with 13 bases between. The CDR3 loop is CASSPQGGLNTEAFF. The CDR3 region has the DNA TGCGCCAGCAGCCCACAGGGTGGGCTGAACACTGAAGCTTTCTTT.

The chain links TRBV7-9 to TRBJ2-1; D perhaps matches TRBD1 (6 bases). CDR3 size: 12 residues. V was pared by 4 bases and J by 15 bases, with 16 bases between. Germline V gene sequence: CDR1 SEHNR, CDR2 FQNEAQ (reference sequence). The CDR3 region has the DNA TGTGCCAGCAGCTCAGGGGCAGAAGGGTGGTTCTTC. Its protein is CASSSGAEGWFF.

This clonotype was seen at least ten times. The chain has TRBV6-5 and TRBJ2-6; D remains ambiguous. Germline assignment: CDR1 MNHEY and CDR2 SVGAGI. CDR3 length equals 15 residues. V was shortened by 6 bases and J by 0 bases, with 9 bases between the two germline ends. CDR3 in DNA: TGTGCCAGCAGGGGCCAGTCCTCTGGGGCCAACGTCCTGACTTTC. Its translation is CASRGQSSGANVLTF.

Ten or more counts support this clonotype. The chain joins TRBV20-1 to TRBJ2-1; D is perhaps TRBD1 (5 bases). V was cut by 3 bases and J by 9 bases, with 15 bases left in between. The CDR3 has 13 amino acids. Germline assignment: CDR1 DFQATT and CDR2 SNEGSKA (reference sequence). Written as DNA, the CDR3 is TGCAGTGCTAGCCGGTGGCAGGGCAGTGAGCAGTTCTTC. Protein product: CSASRWQGSEQFF.

The CDR3 sequence is CASSQWDSLAKNIQYF. CDR3 sequence (DNA): TGTGCCAGCAGTCAATGGGACAGTCTAGCCAAAAACATTCAGTACTTC. This rearrangement joins TRBV12-3 or TRBV12-4 to TRBJ2-4; 7 bases are shared with TRBD1. The CDR3 totals 16 residues. V lost 5 bases, J lost 0 bases, and 7 bases stayed unmatched.

J is TRBJ2-2 and V is TRBV4-3; a weak D match, TRBD1 (6 bases). Germline CDR1 LGHNA, CDR2 YSLEER. The CDR3 is 16 amino acids. Trimming pared 5 bases from V and 1 base from J, leaving 14 bases between. This CDR3 reads CASSGTGHLNTGELFF. In DNA form, the CDR3 reads TGCGCCAGCAGCGGTACGGGACATCTGAACACCGGGGAGCTGTTTTTT.

The J gene is TRBJ2-3, the V gene TRBV13; 10 bases map to TRBD1. From germline, CDR1 is PRHDT and CDR2 FYEKMQ (reference sequence). The CDR3 sequence is 15 residues long. The trim removed 5 bases at V and 3 bases at J, leaving 5 bases unmatched. The CDR3 here is CASSMDRGFTDTQYF. For the CDR3, the DNA is TGTGCCAGCAGCATGGACAGGGGGTTTACAGATACGCAGTATTTT. Based on the CDR3 plus reference TRBV13 and TRBJ2-3, the full variable domain is AAGVIQSPRHLIKEKRETATLKCYPIPRHDTVYWYQQGPGQDPQFLISFYEKMQSDKGSIPDRFSAQQFSDYHSELNMSSLELGDSALYFCASSMDRGFTDTQYFGPGTRLTVL.

The rearrangement links TRBV12-3 or TRBV12-4 to TRBJ2-5; D not resolved. There are 13 residues in the CDR3. The V gene lost 8 bases and the J gene lost 5 bases, with 15 bases spanning the gap. CDR3 nucleotides: TGTGCCAGCTCATCAAAAAGACGGGAGACCCAGTACTTC. This gives the protein CASSSKRRETQYF.